Reported below is one TCR beta chain. Antigen unknown. These data are taken from a study of Ad26.COV2.S vaccination and SARS-CoV-2 variants. As for the study in general: Of the COV1001 trial arms, the Ad26.COV2.S arm included the donor.

Trimming left V 3 bases short and J 11 bases short, with 13 bases between. The CDR3 runs 11 residues. From germline, CDR1 is SQVTM and CDR2 ANQGSEA. The method was immunoSEQ multiplex PCR; TCRdb's version includes in-frame clones alone and lacks a portion of them. Among about 480,000 clones, approximately 88% were seen once, and the ten largest hold 9.5% to 15%. Treatment indicated: some 20 received Ad26.COV2.S at low or high dose, single or two shots; five or six received placebo; per-sample allocation not given. All samples were drawn on day 63, counting from the first vaccine or placebo injection. An Ad26 vector expressing Wuhan-strain SARS-CoV-2 spike constituted the vaccine. Points from the study as a whole: Non-spike TCR breadth showed similarity between vaccine and placebo recipients. Estimates derived from TCR breadth and depth analyses may have underestimated total T cell responses.

The chain links TRBV29-1 to TRBJ1-1, with D unclear. The source was peripheral blood, collected in a trial of Ad26.COV2.S vaccine versus placebo. This sequence was found in a person aged 18-60 years who received the Ad26.COV2.S COVID-19 vaccine or a placebo. The CDR3 reads CSVDRIGVAFF. In DNA form, the CDR3 reads TGCAGCGTTGATCGGATCGGAGTTGCTTTCTTT.